This T cell receptor beta chain was profiled in a study of shared clonotypes between healthy human individuals. Donors included only healthy HIV-negative adults lacking recent acute infections or vaccinations. Germline values: CDR1 MNHNS, CDR2 SASEGT. The CDR3 covers 13 residues. V was cut by 2 bases and J by 4 bases, with 6 bases left in between. Study-wide results and limits: Clonotype sharing among the donors was expected to vary with sequencing depth.

When replicate PCRs were run on unsorted PBMC, they used 250 to 300 ng DNA, approximately 30,000 T cell genomes. Repertoires were generated with immunoSEQ multiplex PCR, while TCRdb's copy carries only in-frame clones and drops some. Among around 440,000 clones listed, roughly three quarters were seen once. This clone was observed a single time. Its antigen remains unknown. Sequenced sample: PBMCs. This TCR derives from a woman between 40 and 50 years old in good health. Some clones in this sample may be carry-over from other donors' samples. V and J are TRBV6-1 and TRBJ2-1, with a weak D call TRBD2 (5 bases). CDR3 sequence (DNA): TGTGCCAGCAGTGAAACTAGTTACAATGAGCAGTTCTTC. This gives the protein CASSETSYNEQFF.